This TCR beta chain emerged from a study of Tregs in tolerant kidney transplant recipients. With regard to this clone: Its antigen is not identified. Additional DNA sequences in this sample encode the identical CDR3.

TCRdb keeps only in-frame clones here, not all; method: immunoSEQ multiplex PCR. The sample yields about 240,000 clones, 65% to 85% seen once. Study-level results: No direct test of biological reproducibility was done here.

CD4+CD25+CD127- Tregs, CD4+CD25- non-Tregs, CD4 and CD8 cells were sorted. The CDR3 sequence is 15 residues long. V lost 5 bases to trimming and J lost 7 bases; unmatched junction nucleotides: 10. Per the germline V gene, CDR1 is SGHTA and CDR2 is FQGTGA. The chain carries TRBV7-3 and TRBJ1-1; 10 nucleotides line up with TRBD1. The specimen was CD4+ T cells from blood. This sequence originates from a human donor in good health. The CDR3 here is CASSPTGTGVSEAFF. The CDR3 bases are TGTGCCAGCAGCCCCACCGGGACAGGGGTTAGTGAAGCTTTCTTT.